This T cell receptor (beta chain) was sequenced for a study of cytomegalovirus exposure and HLA in healthy donors. Overall study findings and caveats: Reports state that TCR beta sequences accurately predicted most subjects' HLA-A and HLA-B alleles. In all likelihood, a cluster of highly shared sequence variants was a sequencing artifact.

Germline V gene data show CDR1 as MNHNS and CDR2 as SASEGT. V lost 2 bases to trimming and J lost 0 bases, with 10 bases between them. The CDR3 sequence is 15 residues long. Use of 60 Vbeta and 13 Jbeta primers characterized the PCR. Here immunoSEQ multiplex PCR was the method, and the copy in TCRdb shows in-frame clones only, minus some. In the table there are tens of thousands of clones, over 55% of which are singletons. On this clone itself: Its target is not known.

The sequenced sample was PBMCs. The V and J genes are TRBV6-1 and TRBJ2-5; D gene unclear. This TCR derives from a woman between 45 and 60 years old in good health and CMV-seropositive. The CDR3, as DNA: TGTGCCAGCAGTGAAATTAATGGCTACCAAGAGACCCAGTACTTC. Protein: CASSEINGYQETQYF.